The clone carrying this T cell receptor beta chain has at least ten counts. What it recognizes is unknown. This sample is drawn from a study of identical twins. Via MiXCR, TCRdb re-called the 5' RACE reads, giving one row per CDR3 protein. Found here are hundreds of thousands of distinct CDR3 sequences, 7.5% of them singletons; the top ten hold 1.5% to 2.5%. Points from the study as a whole: Potential partial confounding of zero-insertion analyses by invariant MAIT and iNKT cells was noted. Models underestimated out-of-frame TCR alpha sharing in monozygotic twins.

This sample also belongs to another study, concerning yellow fever vaccine responses in identical twins. From that study: In identical twins, vaccine T cell responses appeared partly shared and partly individual.

This receptor was identified in a woman aged 18-29 years in good health. Sample: memory (CD45RO+) T cells sorted from blood.

CDR3 protein: CSARLRTTGELFF. The CDR3 coding sequence is TGCAGTGCCCGCCTGAGGACCACCGGGGAGCTGTTTTTT. V and J are TRBV20-1 and TRBJ2-2; unclear D gene. This CDR3 comprises 13 residues. CDR1 DFQATT and CDR2 SNEGSKA come from the germline V gene (reference sequence). V gave up 6 bases and J gave up 4 bases, with 12 bases separating them.